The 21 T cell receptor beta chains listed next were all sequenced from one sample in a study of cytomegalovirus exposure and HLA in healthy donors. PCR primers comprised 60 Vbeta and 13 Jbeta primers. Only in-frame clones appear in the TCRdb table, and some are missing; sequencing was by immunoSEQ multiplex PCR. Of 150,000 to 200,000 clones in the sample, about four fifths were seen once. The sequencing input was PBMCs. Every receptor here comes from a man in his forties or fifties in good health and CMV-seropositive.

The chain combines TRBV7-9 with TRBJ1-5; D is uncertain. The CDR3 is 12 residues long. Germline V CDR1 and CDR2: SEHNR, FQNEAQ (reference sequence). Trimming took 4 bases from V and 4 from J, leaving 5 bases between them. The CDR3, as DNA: TGTGCCAGCAGCTGGCCTAATCAGCCCCAGCATTTT. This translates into CASSWPNQPQHF.

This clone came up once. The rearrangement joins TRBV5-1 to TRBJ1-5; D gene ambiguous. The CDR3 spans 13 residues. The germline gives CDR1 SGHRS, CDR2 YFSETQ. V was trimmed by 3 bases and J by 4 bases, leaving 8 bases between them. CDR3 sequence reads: CASSYTVNQPQHF. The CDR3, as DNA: TGCGCCAGCAGCTACACCGTAAATCAGCCCCAGCATTTT.

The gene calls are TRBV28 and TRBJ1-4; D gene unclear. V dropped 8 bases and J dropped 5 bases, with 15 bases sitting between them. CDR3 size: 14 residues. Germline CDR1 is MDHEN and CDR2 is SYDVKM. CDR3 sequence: CASSTRRGNEKLFF. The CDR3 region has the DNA TGTGCCAGCTCAACCCGAAGAGGGAATGAAAAACTGTTTTTT.

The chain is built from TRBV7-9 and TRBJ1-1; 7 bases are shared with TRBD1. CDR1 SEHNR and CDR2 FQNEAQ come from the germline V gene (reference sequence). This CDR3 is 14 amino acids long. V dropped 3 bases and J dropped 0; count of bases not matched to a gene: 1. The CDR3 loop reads CASSLTGLNTEAFF. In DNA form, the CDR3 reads TGTGCCAGCAGCTTGACAGGGTTGAACACTGAAGCTTTCTTT.

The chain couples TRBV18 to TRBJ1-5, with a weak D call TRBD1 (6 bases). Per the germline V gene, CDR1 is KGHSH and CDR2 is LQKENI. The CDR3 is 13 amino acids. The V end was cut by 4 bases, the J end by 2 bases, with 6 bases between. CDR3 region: CASSRTGNQPQHF. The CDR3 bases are TGTGCCAGCTCACGGACAGGCAATCAGCCCCAGCATTTT.

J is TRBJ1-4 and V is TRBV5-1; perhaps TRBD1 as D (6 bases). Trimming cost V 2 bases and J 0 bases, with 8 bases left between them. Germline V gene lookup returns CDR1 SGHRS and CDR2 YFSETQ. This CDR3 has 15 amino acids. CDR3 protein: CASSFGQTTNEKLFF. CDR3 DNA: TGCGCCAGCAGCTTTGGACAGACAACTAATGAAAAACTGTTTTTT.

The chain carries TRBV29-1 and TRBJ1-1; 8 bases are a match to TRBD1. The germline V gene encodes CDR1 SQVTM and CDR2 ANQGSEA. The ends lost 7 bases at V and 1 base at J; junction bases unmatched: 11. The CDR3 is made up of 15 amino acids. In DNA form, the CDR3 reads TGCAGCGCTCCCTCCTGGACAGGGACGAACACTGAAGCTTTCTTT. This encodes CSAPSWTGTNTEAFF.

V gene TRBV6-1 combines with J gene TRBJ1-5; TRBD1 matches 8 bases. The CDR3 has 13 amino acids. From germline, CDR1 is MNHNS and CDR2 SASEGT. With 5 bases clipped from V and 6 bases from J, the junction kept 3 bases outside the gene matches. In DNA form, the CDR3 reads TGTGCCAGCAGTAGGACAGGGATTCAGCCCCAGCATTTT. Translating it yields CASSRTGIQPQHF.

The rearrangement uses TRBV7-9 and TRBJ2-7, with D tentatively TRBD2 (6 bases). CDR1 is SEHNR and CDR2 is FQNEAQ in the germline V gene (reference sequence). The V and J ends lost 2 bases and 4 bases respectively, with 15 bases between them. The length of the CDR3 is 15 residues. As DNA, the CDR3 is TGTGCCAGCAGCTTAACGGGAGTTGTGAATTACGAGCAGTACTTC. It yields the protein CASSLTGVVNYEQYF.

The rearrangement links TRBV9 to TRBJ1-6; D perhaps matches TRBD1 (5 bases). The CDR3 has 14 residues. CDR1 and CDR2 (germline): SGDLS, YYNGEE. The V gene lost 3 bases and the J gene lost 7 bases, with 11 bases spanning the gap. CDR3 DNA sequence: TGTGCCAGCAGCGCGGGGGGTTTCAATTCACCCCTCCACTTT. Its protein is CASSAGGFNSPLHF.

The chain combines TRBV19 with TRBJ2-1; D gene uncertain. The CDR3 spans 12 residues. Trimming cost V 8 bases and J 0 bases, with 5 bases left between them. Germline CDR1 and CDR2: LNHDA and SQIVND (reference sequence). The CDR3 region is CASSDSYNEQFF. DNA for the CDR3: TGTGCCAGTTCAGACTCCTACAATGAGCAGTTCTTC.

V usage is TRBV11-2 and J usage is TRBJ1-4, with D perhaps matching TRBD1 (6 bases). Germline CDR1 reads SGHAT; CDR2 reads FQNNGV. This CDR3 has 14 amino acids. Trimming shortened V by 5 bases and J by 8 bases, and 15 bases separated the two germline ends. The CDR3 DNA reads TGTGCCAGCAGCCCTGGCGGGGGCAGCGAAAAACTGTTTTTT. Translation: CASSPGGGSEKLFF.

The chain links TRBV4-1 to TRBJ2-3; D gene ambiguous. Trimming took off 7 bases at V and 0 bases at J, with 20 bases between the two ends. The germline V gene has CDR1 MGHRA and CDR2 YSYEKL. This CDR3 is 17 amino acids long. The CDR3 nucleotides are TGCGCCAGCAAGCCTATAACTACGAGGTCCAGCACAGATACGCAGTATTTT. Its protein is CASKPITTRSSTDTQYF.

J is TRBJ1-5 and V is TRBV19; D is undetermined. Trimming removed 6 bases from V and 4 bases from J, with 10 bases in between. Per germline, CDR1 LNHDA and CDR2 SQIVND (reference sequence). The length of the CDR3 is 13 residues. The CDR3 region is CASRPERNQPQHF. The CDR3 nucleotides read TGTGCCAGTAGACCTGAGAGAAATCAGCCCCAGCATTTT.

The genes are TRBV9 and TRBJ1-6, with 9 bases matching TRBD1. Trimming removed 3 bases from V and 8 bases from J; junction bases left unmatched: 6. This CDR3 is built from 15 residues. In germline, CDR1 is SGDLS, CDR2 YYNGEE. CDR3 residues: CASSGPGTGYSPLHF. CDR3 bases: TGTGCCAGCAGCGGTCCCGGGACAGGGTATTCACCCCTCCACTTT.

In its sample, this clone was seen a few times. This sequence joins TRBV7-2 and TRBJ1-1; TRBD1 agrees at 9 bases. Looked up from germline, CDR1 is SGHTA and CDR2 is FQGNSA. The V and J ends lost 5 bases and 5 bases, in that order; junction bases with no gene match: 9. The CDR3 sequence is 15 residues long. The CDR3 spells CASSRRTGEFTEAFF. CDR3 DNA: TGTGCCAGCAGCCGGAGGACAGGGGAATTTACTGAAGCTTTCTTT.

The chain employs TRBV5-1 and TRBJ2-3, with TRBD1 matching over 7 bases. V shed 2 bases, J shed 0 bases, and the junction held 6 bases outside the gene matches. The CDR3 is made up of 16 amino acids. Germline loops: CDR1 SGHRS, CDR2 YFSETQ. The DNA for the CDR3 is TGCGCCAGCAGCTTAGGGACAGACCTAAGCACAGATACGCAGTATTTT. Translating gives CASSLGTDLSTDTQYF.

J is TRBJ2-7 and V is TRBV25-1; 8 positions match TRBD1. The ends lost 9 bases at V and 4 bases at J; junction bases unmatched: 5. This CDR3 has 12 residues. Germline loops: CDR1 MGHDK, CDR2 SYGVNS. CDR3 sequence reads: CASTGTGYEQYF. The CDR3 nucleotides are TGTGCCAGTACCGGGACAGGTTACGAGCAGTACTTC.

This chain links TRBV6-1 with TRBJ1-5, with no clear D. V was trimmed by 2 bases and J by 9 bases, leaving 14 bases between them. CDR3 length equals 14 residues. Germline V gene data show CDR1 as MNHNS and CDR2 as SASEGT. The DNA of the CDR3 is TGTGCCAGCAGTGAATCGCCAACTTTGAGGCCCCAGCATTTT. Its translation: CASSESPTLRPQHF.

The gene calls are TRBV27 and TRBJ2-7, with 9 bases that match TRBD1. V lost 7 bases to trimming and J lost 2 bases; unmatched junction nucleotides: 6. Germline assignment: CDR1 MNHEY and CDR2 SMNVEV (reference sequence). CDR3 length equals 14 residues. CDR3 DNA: TGTGCCAGCACCCGGACAGGGGATACCTACGAGCAGTACTTC. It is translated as CASTRTGDTYEQYF.

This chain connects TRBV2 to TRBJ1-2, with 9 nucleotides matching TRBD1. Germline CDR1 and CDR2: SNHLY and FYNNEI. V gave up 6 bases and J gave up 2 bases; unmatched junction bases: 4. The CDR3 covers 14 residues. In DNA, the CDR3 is TGTGCCAGCAGGGGGGACAGGGCCAACTATGGCTACACCTTC. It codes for CASRGDRANYGYTF.